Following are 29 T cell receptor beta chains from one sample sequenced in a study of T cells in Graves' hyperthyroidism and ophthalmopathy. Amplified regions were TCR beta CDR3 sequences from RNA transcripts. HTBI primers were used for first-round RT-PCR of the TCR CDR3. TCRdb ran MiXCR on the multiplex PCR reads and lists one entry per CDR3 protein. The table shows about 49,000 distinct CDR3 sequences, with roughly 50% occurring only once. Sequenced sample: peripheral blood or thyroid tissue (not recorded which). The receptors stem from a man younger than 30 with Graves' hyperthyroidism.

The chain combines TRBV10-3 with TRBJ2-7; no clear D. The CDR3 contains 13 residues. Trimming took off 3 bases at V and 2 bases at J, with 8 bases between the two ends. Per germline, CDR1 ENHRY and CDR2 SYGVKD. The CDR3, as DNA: TGTGCCATCAGTGACTCCGACCCCTACGAGCAGTACTTC. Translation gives CAISDSDPYEQYF.

CDR3 protein: CAISESLRTGGSPLHF. Here the CDR3 DNA reads TGTGCCATCAGTGAGTCTTTAAGGACAGGGGGTTCACCCCTCCACTTT. The chain carries TRBV10-3 and TRBJ1-6, with 10 bases fitting TRBD1. The CDR3 contains 16 residues. CDR1 is ENHRY, CDR2 SYGVKD, per germline. With V trimmed by 0 bases and J by 9 bases, 5 bases remained unmatched.

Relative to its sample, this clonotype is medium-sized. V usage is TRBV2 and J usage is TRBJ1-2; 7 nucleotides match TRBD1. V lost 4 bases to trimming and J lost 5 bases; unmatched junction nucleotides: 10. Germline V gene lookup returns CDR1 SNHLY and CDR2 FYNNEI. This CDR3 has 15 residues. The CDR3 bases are TGTGCCAGCAGTGCTGACCGCGACAGGGTTTATGGCTACACCTTC. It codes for CASSADRDRVYGYTF.

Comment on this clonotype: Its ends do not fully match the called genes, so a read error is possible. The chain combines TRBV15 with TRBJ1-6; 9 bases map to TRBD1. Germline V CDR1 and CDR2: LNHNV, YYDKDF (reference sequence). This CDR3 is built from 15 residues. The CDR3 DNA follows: TGTGCCTCCGGAACGGACAGGGGCAATAATTCACCCCTCCAATTT. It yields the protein CASGTDRGNNSPLQF. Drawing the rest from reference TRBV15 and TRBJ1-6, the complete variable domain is DAMVIQNPRYQVTQFGKPVTLSCSQTLNHNVMYWYQQKSSQAPKLLFHYYDKDFNNEADTPDNFQSRRPNTSFCFLDIRSPGLGDTAMYLCASGTDRGNNSPLQFGNGTRLTVT.

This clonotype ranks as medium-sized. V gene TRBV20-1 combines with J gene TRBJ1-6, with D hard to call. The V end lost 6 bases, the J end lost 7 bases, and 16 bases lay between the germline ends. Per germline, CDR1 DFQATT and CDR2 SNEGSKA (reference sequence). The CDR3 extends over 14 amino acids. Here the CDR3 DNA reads TGCAGTGCCAGAACCCCAGGAGGGAATTCACCCCTCCACTTT. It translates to CSARTPGGNSPLHF.

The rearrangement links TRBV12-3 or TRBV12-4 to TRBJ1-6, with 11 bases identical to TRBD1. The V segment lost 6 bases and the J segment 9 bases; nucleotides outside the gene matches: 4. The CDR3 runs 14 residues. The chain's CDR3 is CASRLGTGGSPLHF. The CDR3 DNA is TGTGCCAGCAGACTCGGGACAGGGGGTTCACCCCTCCACTTT.

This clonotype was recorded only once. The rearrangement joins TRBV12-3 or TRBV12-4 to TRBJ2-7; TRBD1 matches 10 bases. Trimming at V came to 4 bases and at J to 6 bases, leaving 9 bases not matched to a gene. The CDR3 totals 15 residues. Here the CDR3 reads CASSSGDRGRSEQYF. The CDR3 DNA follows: TGTGCCAGCAGTTCAGGGGACAGGGGAAGGTCCGAGCAGTACTTC.

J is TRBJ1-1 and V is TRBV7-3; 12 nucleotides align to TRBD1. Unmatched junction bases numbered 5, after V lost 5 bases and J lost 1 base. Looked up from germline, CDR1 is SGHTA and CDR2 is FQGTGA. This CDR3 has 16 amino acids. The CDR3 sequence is CASSPGQGAPNTEAFF. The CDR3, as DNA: TGTGCCAGCAGCCCGGGACAGGGGGCGCCGAACACTGAAGCTTTCTTT.

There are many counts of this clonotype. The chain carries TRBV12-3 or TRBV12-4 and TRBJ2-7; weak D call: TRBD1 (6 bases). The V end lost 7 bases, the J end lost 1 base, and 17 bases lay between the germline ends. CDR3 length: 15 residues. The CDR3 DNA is TGTGCCAGCAAGTCATCAGGGGCTCGGTCCTACGAGCAGTACTTC. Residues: CASKSSGARSYEQYF.

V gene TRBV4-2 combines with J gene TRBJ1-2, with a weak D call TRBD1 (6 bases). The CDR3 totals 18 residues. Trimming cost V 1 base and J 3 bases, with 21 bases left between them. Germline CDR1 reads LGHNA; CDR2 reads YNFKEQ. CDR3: CASSQGTAQTLSDYGYTF. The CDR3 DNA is TGTGCCAGCAGCCAAGGGACAGCACAGACACTATCTGACTATGGCTACACCTTC.

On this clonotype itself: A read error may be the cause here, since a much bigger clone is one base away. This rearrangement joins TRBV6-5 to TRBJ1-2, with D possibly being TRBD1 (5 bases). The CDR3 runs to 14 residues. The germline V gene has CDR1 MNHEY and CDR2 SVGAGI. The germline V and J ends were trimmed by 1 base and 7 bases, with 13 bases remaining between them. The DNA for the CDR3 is TGTGCCAGCAGTTACTTGAATCCCAGGGCTGGCTACACCTTC. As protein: CASSYLNPRAGYTF.

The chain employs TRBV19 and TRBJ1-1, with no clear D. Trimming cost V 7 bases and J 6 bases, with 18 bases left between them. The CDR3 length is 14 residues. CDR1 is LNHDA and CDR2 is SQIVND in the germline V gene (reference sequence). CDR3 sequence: CASTRSGKAAEAFF. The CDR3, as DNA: TGTGCCAGTACCCGGTCCGGGAAGGCGGCTGAAGCTTTCTTT.

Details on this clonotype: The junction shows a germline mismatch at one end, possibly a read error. CDR3 sequence: CASSDRTGTDGYTF. The CDR3 bases are TGTGCCAGCAGTGATCGGACAGGGACTGATGGCTACACCTTC. This sequence joins TRBV10-3 and TRBJ1-2; 8 positions agree with TRBD1. This CDR3 region has 14 residues. Germline V gene sequence: CDR1 ENHRY, CDR2 SYGVKD.

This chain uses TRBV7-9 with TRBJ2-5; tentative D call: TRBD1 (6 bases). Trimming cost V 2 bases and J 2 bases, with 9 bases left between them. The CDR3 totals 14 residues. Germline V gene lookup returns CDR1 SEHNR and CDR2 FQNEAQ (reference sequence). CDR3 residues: CASSLQGPQETQYF. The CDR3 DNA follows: TGTGCCAGCAGCTTACAGGGGCCACAAGAGACCCAGTACTTC.

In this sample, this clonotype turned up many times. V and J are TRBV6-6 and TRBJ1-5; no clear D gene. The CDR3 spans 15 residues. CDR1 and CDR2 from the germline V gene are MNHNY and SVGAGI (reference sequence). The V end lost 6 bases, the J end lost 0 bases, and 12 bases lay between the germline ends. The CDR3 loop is CASRRQGNSNQPQHF. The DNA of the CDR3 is TGTGCCAGCAGACGCCAAGGAAATAGCAATCAGCCCCAGCATTTT.

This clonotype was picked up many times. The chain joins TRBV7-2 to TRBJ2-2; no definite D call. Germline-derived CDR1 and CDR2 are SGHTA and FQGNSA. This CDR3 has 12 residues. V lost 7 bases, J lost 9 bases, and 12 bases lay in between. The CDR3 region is CASTPSPRELFF. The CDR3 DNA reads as TGTGCCAGCACCCCCTCTCCTCGGGAGCTGTTTTTT.

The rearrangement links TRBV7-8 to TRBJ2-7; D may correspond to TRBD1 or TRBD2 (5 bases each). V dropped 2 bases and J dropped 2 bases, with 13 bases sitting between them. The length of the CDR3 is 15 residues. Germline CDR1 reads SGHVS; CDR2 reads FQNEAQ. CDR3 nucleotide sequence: TGTGCCAGCAGCTTAACCGGGACCGATACCTACGAGCAGTACTTC. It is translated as CASSLTGTDTYEQYF. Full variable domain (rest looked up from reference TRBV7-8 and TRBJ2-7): GAGVSQSPRYKVAKRGQDVALRCDPISGHVSLFWYQQALGQGPEFLTYFQNEAQLDKSGLPSDRFFAERPEGSVSTLKIQRTQQEDSAVYLCASSLTGTDTYEQYFGPGTRLTVT.

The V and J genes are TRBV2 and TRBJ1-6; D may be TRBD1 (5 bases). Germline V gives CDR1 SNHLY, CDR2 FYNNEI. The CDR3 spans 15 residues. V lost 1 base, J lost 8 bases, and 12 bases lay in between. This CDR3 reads CASSEGQGRDSPLHF. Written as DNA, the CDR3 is TGTGCCAGCAGTGAAGGGCAGGGAAGGGATTCACCCCTCCACTTT.

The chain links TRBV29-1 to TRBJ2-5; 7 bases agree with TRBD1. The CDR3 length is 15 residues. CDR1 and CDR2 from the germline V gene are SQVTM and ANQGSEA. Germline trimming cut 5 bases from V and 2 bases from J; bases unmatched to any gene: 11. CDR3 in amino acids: CSVKRTGFLQETQYF. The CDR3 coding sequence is TGCAGCGTTAAGAGGACAGGCTTTCTACAAGAGACCCAGTACTTC.

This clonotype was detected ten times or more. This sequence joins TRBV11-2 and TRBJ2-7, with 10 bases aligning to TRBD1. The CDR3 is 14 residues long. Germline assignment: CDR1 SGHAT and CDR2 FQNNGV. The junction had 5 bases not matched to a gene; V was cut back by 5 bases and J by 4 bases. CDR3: CASSTDRGLYEQYF. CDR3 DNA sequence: TGTGCCAGCAGCACAGACAGGGGGCTTTACGAGCAGTACTTC.

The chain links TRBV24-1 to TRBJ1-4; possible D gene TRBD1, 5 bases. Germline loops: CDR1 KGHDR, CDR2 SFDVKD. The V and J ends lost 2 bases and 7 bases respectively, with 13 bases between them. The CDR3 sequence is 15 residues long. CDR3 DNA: TGTGCCACCAGTGATTCGACGGGGACTGGTGAAAAACTGTTTTTT. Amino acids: CATSDSTGTGEKLFF.

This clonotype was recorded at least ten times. CDR3 sequence reads: CATKWGTEAFF. CDR3 DNA sequence: TGTGCCACCAAGTGGGGCACTGAAGCTTTCTTT. This chain uses TRBV15 with TRBJ1-1; unclear D gene. The CDR3 extends over 11 amino acids. Trimming shortened V by 7 bases and J by 4 bases, and 7 bases separated the two germline ends. Germline CDR1 reads LNHNV; CDR2 reads YYDKDF (reference sequence). The variable domain in full, completed from reference TRBV15 and TRBJ1-1, reads DAMVIQNPRYQVTQFGKPVTLSCSQTLNHNVMYWYQQKSSQAPKLLFHYYDKDFNNEADTPDNFQSRRPNTSFCFLDIRSPGLGDTAMYLCATKWGTEAFFGQGTRLTVV.

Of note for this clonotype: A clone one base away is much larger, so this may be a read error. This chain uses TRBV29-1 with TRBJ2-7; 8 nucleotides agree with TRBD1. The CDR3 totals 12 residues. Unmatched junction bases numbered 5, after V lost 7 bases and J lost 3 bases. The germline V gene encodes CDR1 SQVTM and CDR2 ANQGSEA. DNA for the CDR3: TGCAGCGCATGCGGACAGGGCTACGAGCAGTACTTC. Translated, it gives CSACGQGYEQYF.

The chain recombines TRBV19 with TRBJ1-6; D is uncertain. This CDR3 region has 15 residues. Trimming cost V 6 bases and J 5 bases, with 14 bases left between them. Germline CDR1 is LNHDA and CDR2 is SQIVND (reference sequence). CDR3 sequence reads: CASRSLKADNSPLHF. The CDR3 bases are TGTGCCAGTAGGTCATTGAAGGCAGATAATTCACCCCTCCACTTT.

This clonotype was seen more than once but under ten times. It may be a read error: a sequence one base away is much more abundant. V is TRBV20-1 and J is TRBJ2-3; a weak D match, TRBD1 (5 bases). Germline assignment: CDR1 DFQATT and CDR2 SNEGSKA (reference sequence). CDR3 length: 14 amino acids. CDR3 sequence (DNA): TGCAGTGCCCCAGGTTGGATGGCCACAGGTACGCAGTATTTT. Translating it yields CSAPGWMATGTQYF.

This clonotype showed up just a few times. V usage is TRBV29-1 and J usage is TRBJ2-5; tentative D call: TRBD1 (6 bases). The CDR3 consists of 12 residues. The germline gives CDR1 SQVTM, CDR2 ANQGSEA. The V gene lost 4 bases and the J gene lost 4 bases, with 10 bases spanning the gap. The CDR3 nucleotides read TGCAGCGTTGGGGGGCAGGGAGAGACCCAGTACTTC. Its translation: CSVGGQGETQYF.

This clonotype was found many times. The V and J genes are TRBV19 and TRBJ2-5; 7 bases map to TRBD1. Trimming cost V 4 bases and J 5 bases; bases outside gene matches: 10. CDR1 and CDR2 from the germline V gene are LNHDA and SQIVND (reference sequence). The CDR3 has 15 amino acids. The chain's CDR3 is CASSKGATGPETQYF. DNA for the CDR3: TGTGCCAGTAGTAAGGGGGCGACAGGGCCGGAGACCCAGTACTTC. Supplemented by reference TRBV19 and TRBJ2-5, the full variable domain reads DGGITQSPKYLFRKEGQNVTLSCEQNLNHDAMYWYRQDPGQGLRLIYYSQIVNDFQKGDIAEGYSVSREKKESFPLTVTSAQKNPTAFYLCASSKGATGPETQYFGPGTRLLVL.

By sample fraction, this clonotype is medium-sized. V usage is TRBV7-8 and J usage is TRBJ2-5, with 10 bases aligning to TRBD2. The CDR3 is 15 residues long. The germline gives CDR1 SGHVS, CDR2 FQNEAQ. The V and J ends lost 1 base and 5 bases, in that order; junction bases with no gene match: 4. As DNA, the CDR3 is TGTGCCAGCAGCTTAGGACTAGCGGGTGGGGAGACCCAGTACTTC. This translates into CASSLGLAGGETQYF.

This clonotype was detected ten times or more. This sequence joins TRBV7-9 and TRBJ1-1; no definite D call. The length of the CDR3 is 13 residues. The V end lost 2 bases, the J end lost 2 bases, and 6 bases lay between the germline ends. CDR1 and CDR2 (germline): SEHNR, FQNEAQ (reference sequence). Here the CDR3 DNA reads TGTGCCAGCAGCTTACCTTATAACACTGAAGCTTTCTTT. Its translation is CASSLPYNTEAFF.